This T cell receptor beta chain was recovered during a study of T-cell memory formation after mild COVID-19. In its sample, this clonotype was seen a few times. TCRdb ran MiXCR on the 5' RACE reads and lists one entry per CDR3 protein. The sample has around 250,000 distinct CDR3 sequences; roughly 10% are singletons. Trimming cost V 8 bases and J 8 bases, with 15 bases left between them. The CDR3 runs to 12 residues. The sample taken for sequencing was PBMCs or a T cell subset sorted from them (not recorded which). This chain joins TRBV12-3 or TRBV12-4 and TRBJ1-2; tentatively, D is TRBD1 (5 bases). The receptor's source is a young man who had mild COVID-19 (a few samples of this study predate the infection). Cell type and time point are not known. The CDR3 region has the DNA TGTGCCAGCCGGAGAGGGGTTGTGGGCTACACCTTC. It is translated as CASRRGVVGYTF.